Listed below are T cell receptor beta chains from one sample, sequenced in a study of shared clonotypes between healthy human individuals. Profiling relied on immunoSEQ multiplex PCR, and the TCRdb table lists in-frame clones only, not all of them. The profile shows some 1,900,000 clones, just under 95% of them singletons. Specimen: naive CD8+ T cells sorted from blood. The receptors here all came from a young man in good health. The CDR3 runs from the conserved cysteine through the conserved F or W. Each record gives: V gene, clone size, D gene, J gene, CDR3 protein, CDR3 DNA. The D gene is left open where the match is weak. Clone size is stated in some rows and not others, as once, few, many or a class when expanded.

V: TRBV5-1; size: NA; D: NA; J: TRBJ1-2; CDR3: CASSLDGGANYGYTF; DNA: TGCGCCAGCAGCTTGGACGGCGGAGCTAACTATGGCTACACCTTC
V: TRBV7-6; size: NA; D: TRBD2; J: TRBJ2-1; CDR3: CASSSRQGLAGDEQFF; DNA: TGTGCCAGCAGCTCTAGGCAGGGACTAGCGGGTGATGAGCAGTTCTTC
V: TRBV5-6; size: once; D: NA; J: TRBJ2-7; CDR3: CASSFEAGSHEQYF; DNA: TGTGCCAGCAGCTTTGAAGCGGGTAGCCACGAGCAGTACTTC
V: TRBV25-1; size: NA; D: NA; J: TRBJ1-5; CDR3: CASSGRIGGCQPQHF; DNA: TGTGCCAGCAGTGGCAGGATAGGTGGGTGTCAGCCCCAGCATTTT
V: TRBV27; size: NA; D: NA; J: TRBJ2-7; CDR3: CASSLTKGGEQYF; DNA: TGTGCCAGCAGCCTAACTAAAGGGGGCGAGCAGTACTTC
V: TRBV6-5; size: NA; D: TRBD1; J: TRBJ2-7; CDR3: CASSYRDSYEQYF; DNA: TGTGCCAGCAGTTACCGGGACAGCTACGAGCAGTACTTC
V: TRBV6-5; size: once; D: NA; J: TRBJ2-5; CDR3: CASSSLGRAETQYF; DNA: TGTGCCAGCAGTTCCCTAGGCAGGGCTGAGACCCAGTACTTC
V: TRBV4-1; size: NA; D: TRBD2; J: TRBJ2-2; CDR3: CASSALAGDNTGELFF; DNA: TGCGCCAGCAGCGCACTAGCGGGAGATAACACCGGGGAGCTGTTTTTT
V: TRBV7-9; size: NA; D: NA; J: TRBJ2-5; CDR3: CASSLVVADQETQYF; DNA: TGTGCCAGCAGCTTAGTTGTGGCAGACCAAGAGACCCAGTACTTC
V: TRBV5-5; size: NA; D: TRBD1; J: TRBJ2-7; CDR3: CASSFGTGRYEQYF; DNA: TGTGCCAGCAGCTTCGGGACAGGGCGCTACGAGCAGTACTTC
V: TRBV28; size: NA; D: NA; J: TRBJ1-5; CDR3: CASSLIFDSNQPQHF; DNA: TGTGCCAGCAGTTTAATATTCGATAGCAATCAGCCCCAGCATTTT
V: TRBV4-1; size: NA; D: NA; J: TRBJ2-1; CDR3: CASGYNNEQFF; DNA: TGCGCCAGCGGTTACAACAATGAGCAGTTCTTC
V: TRBV4-3; size: NA; D: NA; J: TRBJ2-7; CDR3: CASSLDGTYEQYF; DNA: TGCGCCAGCAGCCTTGACGGAACCTACGAGCAGTACTTC
V: TRBV19; size: NA; D: TRBD2; J: TRBJ2-7; CDR3: CASSIDPSGSNEQYF; DNA: TGTGCCAGTAGTATAGATCCCAGCGGGAGTAACGAGCAGTACTTC
V: TRBV29-1; size: NA; D: TRBD2; J: TRBJ2-7; CDR3: CSVEERTSGSYEQYF; DNA: TGCAGCGTTGAAGAACGGACTAGCGGTTCCTACGAGCAGTACTTC
V: TRBV4-3; size: NA; D: TRBD1; J: TRBJ2-1; CDR3: CASSQVLTGGPYNEQFF; DNA: TGCGCCAGCAGCCAAGTCCTGACAGGGGGTCCCTACAATGAGCAGTTCTTC
V: TRBV5-4; size: NA; D: NA; J: TRBJ2-7; CDR3: CASSFHSYEQYF; DNA: TGTGCCAGCAGTTTTCACTCCTACGAGCAGTACTTC